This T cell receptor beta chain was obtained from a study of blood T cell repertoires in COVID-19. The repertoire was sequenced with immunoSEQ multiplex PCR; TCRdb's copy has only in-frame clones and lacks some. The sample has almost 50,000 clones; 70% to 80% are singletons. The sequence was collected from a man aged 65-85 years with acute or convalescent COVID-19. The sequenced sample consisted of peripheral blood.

Here the CDR3 reads CASRTSGPTDTQYF. CDR3 coding DNA: TGCGCCAGCCGGACTAGCGGACCGACAGATACGCAGTATTTT. V is TRBV5-1 and J is TRBJ2-3; TRBD2 aligns across 10 bases. Looked up from germline, CDR1 is SGHRS and CDR2 is YFSETQ. The CDR3 runs to 14 residues. Trimming cost V 7 bases and J 3 bases; bases outside gene matches: 5.